Included here is one TCR beta chain sequence, with context. The data were obtained in a study of shared clonotypes between healthy human individuals. The material for each subset, its genomic DNA, was split evenly across several immunoSEQ plates. Sequencing used immunoSEQ multiplex PCR; TCRdb keeps in-frame clones, though not all of them. The top ten clones hold about a tenth of a sample with roughly 330,000 clones, around 72% of them seen once. With V trimmed by 4 bases and J by 0 bases, 6 bases remained unmatched. The length of the CDR3 is 16 residues. In germline, CDR1 is SGDLS, CDR2 YYNGEE. The sample was memory CD4+ T cells sorted from blood. As for subset: CD45RA-negative fraction. This receptor was obtained from a man aged 25-45 years in good health. The V gene is TRBV9, the J gene TRBJ2-5; 10 bases match TRBD2. The CDR3 DNA reads as TGTGCCAGCAGCCCGACTAGCGGGCATTACCAAGAGACCCAGTACTTC. Translation: CASSPTSGHYQETQYF. The variable domain in full, with the rest retrieved from reference TRBV9 and TRBJ2-5, is DSGVTQTPKHLITATGQRVTLRCSPRSGDLSVYWYQQSLDQGLQFLIQYYNGEERAKGNILERFSAQQFPDLHSELNLSSLELGDSALYFCASSPTSGHYQETQYFGPGTRLLVL.